This T cell receptor (beta chain) was obtained from a study of vaccination and CD4 T cells after COVID-19 (dated by TCRdb to the early 2020s). Broadly, across the study: Convalescent patients had a positive SARS-CoV-2 result on nasal swab PCR, and of these patients, some ten had mild disease and one had severe disease. The convalescent cohort comprised six males and four females, including two Hispanic individuals, seven Caucasians, two Asians and one multiracial person. Two doses of either the Pfizer-BioNTech BNT162b2 vaccine (n=8) or the Moderna mRNA-1273 vaccine (n=2) were administered to participants. Post-COVID blood samples were collected from convalescent patients a median of roughly 100 days after diagnosis, with a range of roughly 30 to 161 days. Post-vaccine blood samples were collected a median of approximately 68 days after the second vaccine dose, ranging from about 14 to 241 days. Culture stimuli were overlapping spike peptide pools from SARS-CoV-2 and from the common cold coronaviruses HCoV-NL63, HCoV-OC43 and HCoV-229E. As controls, cultures received a CEFX viral epitope pool (the positive control), an HIV-1 Nef peptide pool (the negative control), or no peptide at all. In 10 COVID-19 convalescent patients and a handful of infection-naive healthy vaccine recipients, the spike-specific CD4+ TCR repertoire before mRNA vaccination was compared with the repertoire after mRNA vaccination. On the study overall, not on this receptor specifically: Although the median number of SARS-CoV-2-reactive clonotypes went up from some 23 after infection to around 40 after vaccination, the increase was not significant. Of the vaccine-specific clones found in convalescent patients, nearly all (304 of 307) were mono-reactive for SARS-CoV-2 spike instead of being cross-reactive with common cold coronaviruses. Relatively few convalescent patients were included in the study, and early timepoints after natural infection were not analyzed. Among the post-vaccine SARS-CoV-2-reactive clones in convalescent patients, a median approximately 86% showed up only after vaccination, which suggests vaccine-specific priming.

Details on this clonotype: Its recognized antigen is unknown. No much larger clone exists at a distance of one base, and base qualities are not known.

Library preparation was by PCR. DNA from cultured CD4+ T cells underwent TCR sequencing with the Oncomine TCR Beta short-read assay at the Johns Hopkins FTIC core. Genomic DNA was extracted from the cultured CD4+ T cells with the QIAamp micro DNA kit. Oncomine TCR Beta libraries from cultured CD4+ T cells were pooled with unique dual indexes and sequenced on an Illumina iSeq 100. Per the authors' processing: Non-productive sequences were removed, and CDR3s that did not start with C, did not end with F or W, or were shorter than 7 amino acids were discarded. Antigen-specific clonotypes were identified with the MANAFEST web application by comparing peptide-stimulated wells with reference and other culture wells. An FDR below 0.05, an odds ratio above 5, and a productive frequency above 0.1% in at least two of three replicate wells were required for clones to be considered positive. A clonotype counted as cross-reactive if it showed significant expansion both in the SARS-CoV-2 spike wells and in at least one common cold coronavirus spike condition. Using R version 3.6.1, CDR3 homology was evaluated through Levenshtein distances (stringdist) along with unrooted phylogenetic trees (ape). TCRdb cleaned the public reads at Q25 with fastp, built clones with MiXCR and kept in-frame beta chains. Under each unique CDR3 protein, matching rows form one entry showing the most common genes and DNA. It is TCRdb's table, rather than the study itself, that gives the V and J calls and clone size. The sample yields about 8,000 distinct CDR3 sequences; around half were counted once. The ten largest account for approximately 20% of the sample.

The label giving this sample's treatment or condition can be read as: roughly 11-day PBMC culture with coronavirus spike peptide pools or control peptides (ViraFEST assay). The study used the ViraFEST assay, which expanded antigen-specific T cells with peptide pools and then identified expanded clonotypes by TCR sequencing. Positive SARS-CoV-2 PCR tests in the convalescent patients dated from March to December 2020, before Alpha, Beta and Delta variants emerged in the United States. Over 1.5 million PBMCs per well were cultured in IMDM with approximately 5% human AB serum and about 9.7 IU/ml IL-2, plus 10 ug/ml peptide pools. On days 3 and 7, half of the culture medium was replaced with fresh IL-2-containing medium. After 10 days of culture, CD4+ T cells were isolated by negative selection using the EasySep CD4+ T cell isolation kit. Ficoll-Paque Plus gradient centrifugation was used to isolate PBMCs from whole blood, and the isolated PBMCs were then either used fresh or cryopreserved at -140C. Triplicate wells were generally used for each culture condition.

This clonotype was obtained from a human donor who had recovered from COVID-19. Sequenced material: CD4+ T cells from blood, cultured in vitro.

The CDR3 amino acid sequence is: CASSSLGGVNEQFF. The DNA sequence reads TGTGCCAGCAGCTCACTCGGGGGAGTTAATGAGCAGTTCTTC. The V and J segments used are TRBV7-3 and TRBJ2-1; the D gene is possibly TRBD2, with 6 bases matching. V is pared back by 4 bases and J by 7 bases, with 14 bases lying between the germline termini. The CDR3, cysteine through phenylalanine, is 14 amino acids long. Of all the DNA, just the CDR3 is kept, 42 bases in frame from base 1. The CDR1 and CDR2 encoded by the germline V gene are SGHTA and FQGTGA.